The 5 T cell receptor beta chains below were found in one sample sequenced in a study of cytomegalovirus exposure and HLA in healthy donors. The PCR ran on 60 Vbeta and 13 Jbeta primers. Profiled with immunoSEQ multiplex PCR; TCRdb holds only in-frame clones, not every one. Of 150,000 to 200,000 clones in the sample, 78% were seen once. The sample consisted of PBMCs. These receptors were collected from a woman aged 25 to 39 in good health and CMV-seropositive.

A word on this clone: No DNA is shown, since the ends of the CDR3 on it are uncertain; the CDR3 is the one TCRdb lists. This same CDR3 is encoded by further DNA sequences in the sample. The chain joins TRBV19 to TRBJ2-1; the D call of TRBD2 is as the table states it, not checked on the DNA. 12 amino acids form the CDR3, both terminal residues included. Per germline, CDR1 LNHDA and CDR2 SQIVND (reference sequence). The CDR3 is CASSSGGNEQFF.

The rearrangement joins TRBV4-3 to TRBJ2-3; 7 bases agree with TRBD1. V lost 5 bases, J lost 4 bases, and 6 bases stayed unmatched. The CDR3 runs 14 residues. Germline CDR1 reads LGHNA; CDR2 reads YSLEER. CDR3 sequence reads: CASSLTGAPDTQYF. The DNA for the CDR3 is TGCGCCAGCAGCTTAACAGGGGCGCCAGATACGCAGTATTTT.

The sample holds one count of this clone. The chain couples TRBV5-1 to TRBJ1-2; D remains ambiguous. The germline CDR1 and CDR2 sequences are SGHRS and YFSETQ. CDR3 length: 13 amino acids. The ends were cut back, 0 bases at V and 8 bases at J, with 11 bases in the middle. CDR3 DNA: TGCGCCAGCAGCTTGGCCGCGCGGGGAGGCTACACCTTC. Translating it yields CASSLAARGGYTF.

The chain recombines TRBV28 with TRBJ2-7; D gene ambiguous. The V gene lost 4 bases and the J gene lost 0 bases, with 16 bases spanning the gap. CDR3 size: 16 residues. Germline-derived CDR1 and CDR2 are MDHEN and SYDVKM. CDR3 loop: CASSYLQDTVSYEQYF. The CDR3 DNA is TGTGCCAGCAGTTACCTCCAAGACACTGTCTCCTACGAGCAGTACTTC. The variable domain in full, completed from reference TRBV28 and TRBJ2-7, reads DVKVTQSSRYLVKRTGEKVFLECVQDMDHENMFWYRQDPGLGLRLIYFSYDVKMKEKGDIPEGYSVSREKKERFSLILESASTNQTSMYLCASSYLQDTVSYEQYFGPGTRLTVT.

The CDR3 loop is CASSGDEGFSYEQYF. The CDR3 coding sequence is TGTGCCAGCAGTGGTGATGAGGGCTTTTCCTACGAGCAGTACTTC. The V call is TRBV2, the J call TRBJ2-7, with D perhaps matching TRBD2 (5 bases). Trimming shortened V by 4 bases and J by 1 base, and 14 bases separated the two germline ends. Germline values: CDR1 SNHLY, CDR2 FYNNEI. The CDR3 spans 15 residues.